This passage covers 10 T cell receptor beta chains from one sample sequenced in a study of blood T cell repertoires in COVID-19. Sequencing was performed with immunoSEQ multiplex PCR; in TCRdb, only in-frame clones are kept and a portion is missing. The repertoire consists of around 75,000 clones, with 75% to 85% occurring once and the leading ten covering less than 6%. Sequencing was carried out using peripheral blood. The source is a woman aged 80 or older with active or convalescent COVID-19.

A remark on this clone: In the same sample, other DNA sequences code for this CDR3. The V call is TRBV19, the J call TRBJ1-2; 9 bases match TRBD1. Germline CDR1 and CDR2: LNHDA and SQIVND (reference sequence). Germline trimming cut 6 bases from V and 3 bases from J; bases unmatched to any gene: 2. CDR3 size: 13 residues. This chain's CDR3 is CASSRTGDYGYTF. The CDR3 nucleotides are TGTGCCAGTAGCAGGACAGGGGACTATGGCTACACCTTC.

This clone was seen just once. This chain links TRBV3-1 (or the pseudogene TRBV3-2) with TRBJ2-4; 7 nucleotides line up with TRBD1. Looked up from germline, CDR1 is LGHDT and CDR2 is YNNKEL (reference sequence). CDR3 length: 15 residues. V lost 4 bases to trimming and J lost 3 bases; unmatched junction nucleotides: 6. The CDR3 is CASSRVWDSKNIQYF. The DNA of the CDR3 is TGTGCCAGCAGCCGGGTGTGGGACAGCAAAAACATTCAGTACTTC.

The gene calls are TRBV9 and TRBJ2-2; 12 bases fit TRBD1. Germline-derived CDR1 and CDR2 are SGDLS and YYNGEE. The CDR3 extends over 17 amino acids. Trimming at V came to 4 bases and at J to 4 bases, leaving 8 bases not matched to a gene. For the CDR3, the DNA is TGTGCCAGCAGCTTTCAACCGGGACAGGGGGCCACCGGGGAGCTGTTTTTT. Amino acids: CASSFQPGQGATGELFF.

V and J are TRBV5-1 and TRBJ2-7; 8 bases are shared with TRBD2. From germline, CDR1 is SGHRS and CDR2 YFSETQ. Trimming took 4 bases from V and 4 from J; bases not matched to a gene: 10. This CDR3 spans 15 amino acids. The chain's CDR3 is CASSTTSGGRYEQYF. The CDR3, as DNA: TGCGCCAGCAGCACCACGAGCGGGGGCCGGTACGAGCAGTACTTC.

The CDR3 region is CASSYGLVYEQYF. CDR3 nucleotide sequence: TGTGCCAGCAGCTACGGACTAGTCTACGAGCAGTACTTC. V and J are TRBV5-4 and TRBJ2-7, with 7 bases fitting TRBD2. With 3 bases clipped from V and 3 bases from J, the junction kept 3 bases outside the gene matches. This CDR3 has 13 amino acids. Germline assignment: CDR1 SGHNT and CDR2 YYREEE (reference sequence).

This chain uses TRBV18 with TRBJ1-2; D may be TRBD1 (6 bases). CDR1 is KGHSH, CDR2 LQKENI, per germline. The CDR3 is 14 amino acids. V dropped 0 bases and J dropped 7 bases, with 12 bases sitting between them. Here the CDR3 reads CASSPPKTGPGYTF. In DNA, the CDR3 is TGTGCCAGCTCACCACCGAAGACAGGTCCTGGCTACACCTTC. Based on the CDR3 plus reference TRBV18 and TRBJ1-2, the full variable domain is NAGVMQNPRHLVRRRGQEARLRCSPMKGHSHVYWYRQLPEEGLKFMVYLQKENIIDESGMPKERFSAEFPKEGPSILRIQQVVRGDSAAYFCASSPPKTGPGYTFGSGTRLTVV.

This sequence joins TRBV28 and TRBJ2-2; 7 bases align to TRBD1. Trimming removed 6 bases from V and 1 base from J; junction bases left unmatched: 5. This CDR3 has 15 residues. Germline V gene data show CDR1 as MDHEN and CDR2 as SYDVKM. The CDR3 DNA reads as TGTGCCAGCAGGCGTAGGACAGGGAACACCGGGGAGCTGTTTTTT. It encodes CASRRRTGNTGELFF.

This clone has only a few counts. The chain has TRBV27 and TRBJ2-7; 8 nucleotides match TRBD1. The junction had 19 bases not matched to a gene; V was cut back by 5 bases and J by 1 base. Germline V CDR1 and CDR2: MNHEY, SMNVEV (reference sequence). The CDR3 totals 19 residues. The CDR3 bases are TGTGCCAGCAGTCCGCAGGGGGCGAGGTTTCGGCGGTCTTCCTACGAGCAGTACTTC. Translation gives CASSPQGARFRRSSYEQYF.

The CDR3 nucleotides are TGTGCCAGCAGTGCCCTCTGGGGACAGAACACTGAAGCTTTCTTT. It yields the protein CASSALWGQNTEAFF. The J gene is TRBJ1-1, the V gene TRBV28, with a possible D match to TRBD1 (6 bases). Germline values: CDR1 MDHEN, CDR2 SYDVKM. Trimming took 5 bases from V and 1 from J, leaving 14 bases between them. This CDR3 is built from 15 residues.

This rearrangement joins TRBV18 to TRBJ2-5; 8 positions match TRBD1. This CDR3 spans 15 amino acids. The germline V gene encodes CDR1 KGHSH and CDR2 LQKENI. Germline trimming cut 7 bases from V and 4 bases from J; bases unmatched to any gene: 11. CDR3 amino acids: CASLRTGKVTETQYF. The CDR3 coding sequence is TGTGCCAGCTTAAGGACAGGGAAGGTCACAGAGACCCAGTACTTC.